Detailed here is one T cell receptor (beta chain). This entry belongs to a study of cytomegalovirus exposure and HLA in healthy donors. Study at large: Unique TCRs from HLA-typed donors, about 85 million of them, were held in an early data release.

The CDR3 extends over 12 amino acids. Deletions cut 1 base from V and 3 bases from J, with 4 bases between. Germline V gives CDR1 SEHNR, CDR2 FQNEAQ (reference sequence). The study ran its PCR with 60 Vbeta and 13 Jbeta primers. Libraries were prepared by immunoSEQ multiplex PCR; TCRdb keeps only in-frame clonotypes and omits some of them. Seen here are around 90,000 clones, roughly 86% observed once, and the top ten hold 8% to 10%. The sequence was collected from a man aged 25 to 40 in good health and CMV-seropositive. V and J are TRBV7-9 and TRBJ2-7, with unresolved D. Specimen: PBMCs. CDR3 nucleotide sequence: TGTGCCAGCAGCTTAGACAACTACGAGCAGTACTTC. This codes for CASSLDNYEQYF.